The sequence of this T cell receptor beta chain was determined in a study of blood T cell repertoires in COVID-19. Overall study: Whether acute or convalescent, the COVID-19 samples came from the United States, Italy and Spain. From T cells, B-cell-depleted T cells, or PBMCs came the material, which was cDNA or gDNA.

CDR1 is SEHNR and CDR2 is FQNEAQ in the germline V gene (reference sequence). Trimming stripped 5 bases from V and 6 bases from J, with 17 bases between. CDR3 length: 14 residues. Per the original methods: Estimation of nucleated cell counts relied on the amplification of reference gene primers. Some clones are missing from TCRdb's copy, which holds only in-frame ones; the method was immunoSEQ multiplex PCR. V and J calls and clone size are given by that table; D and trimming were obtained from the DNA. The sample has 150,000 to 160,000 clones, approximately 90% seen once. The genes are TRBV7-9 and TRBJ2-7, with D possibly being TRBD2 (5 bases). The specimen sequenced was peripheral blood. The clonotype was recovered from a woman in her thirties or forties with acute or convalescent COVID-19. CDR3 sequence: CASSPTLNAGEQYF. CDR3 nucleotide sequence: TGTGCCAGCAGCCCCACCTTGAATGCGGGCGAGCAGTACTTC.